The present T cell receptor (beta chain) was sequenced within a study of cytomegalovirus exposure and HLA in healthy donors. V lost 9 bases and J lost 4; bases outside the gene matches: 14. CDR3 length: 15 residues. CDR1 is LNHDA and CDR2 is SQIVND in the germline V gene (reference sequence). Primers for the PCR totalled 60 Vbeta and 13 Jbeta. The assay was immunoSEQ multiplex PCR, and TCRdb's table has in-frame clones only and misses some. The sample contains approximately 130,000 clones, around four fifths of which appear only once. Study observations and caveats: As a later analysis revealed, most CMV-associated TCR beta chains appeared HLA-restricted.

On this clone: Its antigen is currently unknown.

The receptor was derived from a boy aged 2 to 10 in good health and CMV-seronegative. The V gene is TRBV19, the J gene TRBJ1-1; 7 bases map to TRBD1. Sequences were obtained from PBMCs. The chain's CDR3 is CASSHPRGAFTEAFF. Here the CDR3 DNA reads TGTGCCAGCTCCCACCCCAGGGGGGCGTTCACTGAAGCTTTCTTT.